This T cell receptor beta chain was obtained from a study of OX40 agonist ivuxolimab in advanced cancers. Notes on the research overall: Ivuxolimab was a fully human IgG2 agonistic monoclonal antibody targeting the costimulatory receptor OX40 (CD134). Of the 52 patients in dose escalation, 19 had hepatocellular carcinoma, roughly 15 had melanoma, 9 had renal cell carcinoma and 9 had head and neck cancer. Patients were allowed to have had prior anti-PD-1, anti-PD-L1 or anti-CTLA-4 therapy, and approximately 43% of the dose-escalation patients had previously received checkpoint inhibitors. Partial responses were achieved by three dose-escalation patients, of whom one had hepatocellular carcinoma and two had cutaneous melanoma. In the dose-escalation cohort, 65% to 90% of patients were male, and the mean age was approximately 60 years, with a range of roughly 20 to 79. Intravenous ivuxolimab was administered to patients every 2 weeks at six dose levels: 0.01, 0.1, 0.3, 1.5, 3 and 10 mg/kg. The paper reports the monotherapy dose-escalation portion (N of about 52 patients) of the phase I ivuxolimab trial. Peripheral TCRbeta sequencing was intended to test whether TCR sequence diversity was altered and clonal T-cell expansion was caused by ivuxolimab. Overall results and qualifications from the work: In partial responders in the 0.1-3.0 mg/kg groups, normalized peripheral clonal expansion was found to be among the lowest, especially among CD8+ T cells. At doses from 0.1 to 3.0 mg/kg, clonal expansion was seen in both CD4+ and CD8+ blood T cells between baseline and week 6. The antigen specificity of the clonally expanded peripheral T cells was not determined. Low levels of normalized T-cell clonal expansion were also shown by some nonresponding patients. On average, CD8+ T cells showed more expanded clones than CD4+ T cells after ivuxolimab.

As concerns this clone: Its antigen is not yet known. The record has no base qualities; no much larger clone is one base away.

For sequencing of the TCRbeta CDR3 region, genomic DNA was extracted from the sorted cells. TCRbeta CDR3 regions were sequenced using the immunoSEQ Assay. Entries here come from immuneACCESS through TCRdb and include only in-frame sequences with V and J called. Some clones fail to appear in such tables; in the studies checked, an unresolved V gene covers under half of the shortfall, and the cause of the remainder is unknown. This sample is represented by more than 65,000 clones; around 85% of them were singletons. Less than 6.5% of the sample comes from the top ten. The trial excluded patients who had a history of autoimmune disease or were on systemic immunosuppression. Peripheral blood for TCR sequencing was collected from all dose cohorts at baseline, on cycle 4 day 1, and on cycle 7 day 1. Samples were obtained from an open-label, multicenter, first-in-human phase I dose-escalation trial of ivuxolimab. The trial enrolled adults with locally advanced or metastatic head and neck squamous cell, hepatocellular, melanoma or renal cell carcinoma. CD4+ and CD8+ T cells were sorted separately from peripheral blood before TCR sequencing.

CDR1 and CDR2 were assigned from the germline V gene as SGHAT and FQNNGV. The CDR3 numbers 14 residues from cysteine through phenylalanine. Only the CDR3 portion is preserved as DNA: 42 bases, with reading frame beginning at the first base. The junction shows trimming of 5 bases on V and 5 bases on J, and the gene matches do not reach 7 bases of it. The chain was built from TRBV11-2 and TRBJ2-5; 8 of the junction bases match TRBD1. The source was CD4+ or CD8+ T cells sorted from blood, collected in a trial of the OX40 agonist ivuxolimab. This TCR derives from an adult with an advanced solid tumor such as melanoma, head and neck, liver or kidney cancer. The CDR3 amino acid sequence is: CASSLTRTGETQYF. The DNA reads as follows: TGTGCCAGCAGCCTTACGAGGACAGGGGAGACCCAGTACTTC.